This T cell receptor (beta chain) derives from a study of blood T cell repertoires in COVID-19 (dated by TCRdb to the early 2020s). Regarding the research as a whole: Collaborator samples came from the United States, Italy and Spain and covered acute and convalescent phases of COVID-19. The material from the prospective study consisted of cDNA or gDNA derived from T cells, B-cell-depleted T cells, or PBMCs. Deeply sampled blood TCRbeta repertoires from subjects exposed to, actively infected with, or recovered from COVID-19 were included in the dataset. The repertoires were released in a freely available public database meant as a resource for research on the immune response to SARS-CoV-2. The samples were drawn from two sources: the first 160 participants of the ongoing ImmuneRACE study, and some 1,300 subjects contributed by 6 global collaborators. Nearly every sample came with metadata listing a de-identified subject ID, COVID-19 status, age in years and sex. Where available, HLA class I and class II types were obtained from metadata supplied by the sample provider rather than from assay-based typing.

Sequences SGHRS (CDR1) and YFSETQ (CDR2) are obtained from the germline V gene. The CDR3 runs 16 amino acids, cysteine and phenylalanine included. CDR3 DNA is the only sequence kept; it has 48 bases, read in frame from the first base. After removal of 4 bases from V and 4 bases from J, the junction retains 13 bases not matched to a gene. The immunoSEQ Assay, a bias-controlled multiplex PCR, was used to amplify TCRbeta CDR3 regions from genomic DNA. For the original study's pipeline: The number of nucleated cells in each sample was estimated from the amplification of reference gene primers within the assay. To quantify the absolute abundance of each unique TCRbeta CDR3 rearrangement, sequence reads were collapsed and filtered. For each sample, productive Simpson clonality was calculated as the square root of Simpson's diversity index across productive rearrangements. TCRdb took over this immuneACCESS table, retaining in-frame rearrangements with V and J assigned. Such tables are incomplete; in checked studies, under half of the missing clones stem from an unresolved V gene, and the remainder is unexplained. That table furnishes V, J and clone size, whereas the DNA furnished D and trimming. The sample table records hundreds of thousands of clones; around four fifths of these occur just once. About 8.1% of the sample is taken by the ten largest.

Each collaborating institution followed its own protocols to collect whole blood in K2EDTA tubes. For TCRbeta analysis, collaborators shipped samples in one of three forms: frozen whole blood, isolated PBMCs, or DNA extracted from either of those sample types. In the case of this clone: The antigen it binds to is not known. No base-level quality is on record; no much larger clone is a single base apart.

Overall study results and their limits: Clinical and demographic metadata were provided uncurated, with the amount varying by source and participant.

The sample taken for sequencing was peripheral blood. This clonotype was obtained from a woman between 50 and 59 years old with acute or convalescent COVID-19. The chain is made from TRBV5-1 and TRBJ2-7; the junction holds 8 bases that match TRBD2. The nucleotide sequence is given as TGCGCCAGCAGCGCCCCCCGGGCCAGCGGGAGTTACGAGCAGTACTTC. Translated, this is CASSAPRASGSYEQYF. Reference TRBV5-1 and TRBJ2-7 proteins supply the regions before and after the CDR3; the full variable domain is: KAGVTQTPRYLIKTRGQQVTLSCSPISGHRSVSWYQQTPGQGLQFLFEYFSETQRNKGNFPGRFSGRQFSNSRSEMNVSTLELGDSALYLCASSAPRASGSYEQYFGPGTRLTVT.